The 27 T cell receptor beta chains below come from one sample, sequenced in a study of T cell responses to AZD1222 COVID-19 vaccine. Here immunoSEQ multiplex PCR was the method, and the copy in TCRdb shows in-frame clones only, minus some. The repertoire has 120,000 or so clones, around 90% of them found once; the top ten carry roughly 15%. The sequences come from peripheral blood, collected 28 days after the second AZD1222 dose. The receptors originated from an adult who received the AZD1222 COVID-19 vaccine.

The V gene is TRBV9, the J gene TRBJ2-3, with 8 nucleotides matching TRBD2. Trimming removed 5 bases from V and 2 bases from J; junction bases left unmatched: 1. CDR3 length: 13 amino acids. The germline CDR1 and CDR2 sequences are SGDLS and YYNGEE. CDR3 in amino acids: CASRRGATDTQYF. DNA for the CDR3: TGTGCCAGCAGGCGGGGGGCCACAGATACGCAGTATTTT.

The rearrangement links TRBV6-5 to TRBJ2-3, with D unclear. Trimming took 6 bases from V and 1 from J, leaving 14 bases between them. There are 15 residues in the CDR3. Germline values: CDR1 MNHEY, CDR2 SVGAGI. Here the CDR3 DNA reads TGTGCCAGCAGGGTGGGGAACGGTGGCACAGATACGCAGTATTTT. This codes for CASRVGNGGTDTQYF.

The rearrangement links TRBV6-5 to TRBJ1-6; the D is unclear. This CDR3 is 16 amino acids long. Between the trimmed V and J ends, which lost 2 bases and 3 bases, there was a span of 11 bases. The germline V gene has CDR1 MNHEY and CDR2 SVGAGI. DNA for the CDR3: TGTGCCAGCAGTTACGAGTTTTACAGCTATAATTCACCCCTCCACTTT. Translation gives CASSYEFYSYNSPLHF.

This clone occurred once. This chain joins TRBV3-1 (or the pseudogene TRBV3-2) and TRBJ2-4; D uncertain. Per germline, CDR1 LGHDT and CDR2 YNNKEL (reference sequence). The V end was cut by 0 bases, the J end by 6 bases, with 6 bases between. The CDR3 loop spans 13 amino acids. The DNA of the CDR3 is TGTGCCAGCAGCCAAGAAGGAACAAACATTCAGTACTTC. It is translated as CASSQEGTNIQYF.

Here the CDR3 reads CASSTDSPTAPPKYPSGANVLTF. CDR3 DNA: TGTGCCAGCAGCACCGACAGCCCGACTGCCCCTCCGAAATACCCTTCTGGGGCCAACGTCCTGACTTTC. This chain joins TRBV7-9 and TRBJ2-6, with D possibly being TRBD1 (5 bases). The CDR3 covers 23 residues. The germline V gene encodes CDR1 SEHNR and CDR2 FQNEAQ (reference sequence). Trimming stripped 5 bases from V and 1 base from J, with 33 bases between.

The V call is TRBV29-1, the J call TRBJ2-3; weak D call: TRBD1 (5 bases). The CDR3 has 16 residues. V gave up 7 bases and J gave up 0 bases, with 20 bases separating them. Germline V gene sequence: CDR1 SQVTM, CDR2 ANQGSEA. The CDR3 protein is CSGKGPQDPSTDTQYF. CDR3 nucleotide sequence: TGCAGCGGCAAAGGGCCACAGGACCCTAGCACAGATACGCAGTATTTT.

The gene calls are TRBV29-1 and TRBJ2-2, with D possibly TRBD1 on 6 matching bases. V lost 7 bases and J lost 6, with 12 bases in between. Germline loops: CDR1 SQVTM, CDR2 ANQGSEA. There are 12 residues in the CDR3. This CDR3 reads CSAQGAPGELFF. DNA of the CDR3: TGCAGCGCACAGGGTGCGCCCGGGGAGCTGTTTTTT.

V is TRBV5-1 and J is TRBJ2-7; TRBD1 agrees at 7 bases. This CDR3 spans 13 amino acids. From germline, CDR1 is SGHRS and CDR2 YFSETQ. V trimming: 4 bases; J trimming: 1 base; junction bases outside the gene matches: 2. The CDR3 reads CASSPGGSYEQYF. Here the CDR3 DNA reads TGCGCCAGCAGCCCAGGGGGTTCCTACGAGCAGTACTTC.

V is TRBV5-1 and J is TRBJ1-1, with unresolved D. Between the trimmed V and J ends, which lost 0 bases and 4 bases, there was a span of 16 bases. The CDR3 is made up of 16 amino acids. The germline gives CDR1 SGHRS, CDR2 YFSETQ. DNA of the CDR3: TGCGCCAGCAGCTTGGCATATATTAGTATCGGCACTGAAGCTTTCTTT. This sequence encodes CASSLAYISIGTEAFF.

The chain uses TRBV5-4 and TRBJ1-2; 10 nucleotides line up with TRBD1. V lost 3 bases, J lost 2 bases, and 4 bases stayed unmatched. The CDR3 is 15 residues long. Germline V CDR1 and CDR2: SGHNT, YYREEE (reference sequence). CDR3 in DNA: TGTGCCAGCAGCTCTCCGGGACAGGGGAACTATGGCTACACCTTC. Translated, it gives CASSSPGQGNYGYTF.

The chain carries TRBV11-3 and TRBJ1-5, with a possible D match to TRBD1 (5 bases). V was pared by 1 base and J by 1 base, with 5 bases between. The CDR3 covers 14 residues. Germline CDR1 and CDR2: SGHNT and YENEEA. The CDR3 loop reads CASSLAGSNQPQHF. CDR3 coding DNA: TGTGCCAGCAGCTTAGCAGGGAGCAATCAGCCCCAGCATTTT.

This clone was observed once. J is TRBJ1-6 and V is TRBV11-3, with D possibly being TRBD1 (5 bases). The CDR3 extends over 17 amino acids. Trimming cost V 1 base and J 6 bases, with 16 bases left between them. The germline CDR1 and CDR2 sequences are SGHNT and YENEEA. CDR3 residues: CASSLGLPGQPNSPLHF. The CDR3 DNA reads TGTGCCAGCAGCTTAGGTCTTCCGGGGCAGCCTAATTCACCCCTCCACTTT.

V usage is TRBV28 and J usage is TRBJ1-1; unclear D gene. CDR1 is MDHEN, CDR2 SYDVKM, per germline. Trimming removed 5 bases from V and 5 bases from J, with 9 bases in between. This CDR3 spans 12 amino acids. CDR3 protein: CASSRSGTEAFF. The CDR3 region has the DNA TGTGCCAGCAGTCGAAGCGGGACTGAAGCTTTCTTT. Together with reference TRBV28 and TRBJ1-1, the CDR3 gives the full variable domain: DVKVTQSSRYLVKRTGEKVFLECVQDMDHENMFWYRQDPGLGLRLIYFSYDVKMKEKGDIPEGYSVSREKKERFSLILESASTNQTSMYLCASSRSGTEAFFGQGTRLTVV.

This chain uses TRBV7-9 with TRBJ1-1; D gene uncertain. The CDR3 totals 14 residues. V dropped 3 bases and J dropped 3 bases, with 11 bases sitting between them. Germline V CDR1 and CDR2: SEHNR, FQNEAQ (reference sequence). As DNA, the CDR3 is TGTGCCAGCAGCTTCTGGGGTGAGGACACTGAAGCTTTCTTT. Amino acids: CASSFWGEDTEAFF. Full variable domain (rest looked up from reference TRBV7-9 and TRBJ1-1): DTGVSQNPRHKITKRGQNVTFRCDPISEHNRLYWYRQTLGQGPEFLTYFQNEAQLEKSRLLSDRFSAERPKGSFSTLEIQRTEQGDSAMYLCASSFWGEDTEAFFGQGTRLTVV.

The chain links TRBV20-1 to TRBJ1-5; 12 nucleotides align to TRBD1. Germline V gene data show CDR1 as DFQATT and CDR2 as SNEGSKA (reference sequence). The V and J ends lost 3 bases and 9 bases, in that order; junction bases with no gene match: 15. This CDR3 has 17 amino acids. CDR3 sequence: CSASWGTGTGGSGPQHF. CDR3 DNA: TGCAGTGCTAGTTGGGGTACCGGGACAGGGGGCTCAGGGCCCCAGCATTTT.

The chain employs TRBV2 and TRBJ2-7; D ambiguous. Trimming left V 7 bases short and J 0 bases short, with 19 bases between. The germline V gene encodes CDR1 SNHLY and CDR2 FYNNEI. This CDR3 is 16 amino acids long. The DNA for the CDR3 is TGTGCCAGCACGGCAGGTAGAGCTTGGAGCTCCTACGAGCAGTACTTC. Amino acids: CASTAGRAWSSYEQYF.

The chain couples TRBV6-4 to TRBJ1-6; weak D call: TRBD1 (5 bases). The CDR3 has 15 amino acids. Germline V gene lookup returns CDR1 MRHNA and CDR2 SNTAGT. Trimming stripped 4 bases from V and 7 bases from J, with 14 bases between. CDR3 sequence reads: CASSVSGHGNSPLHF. CDR3 DNA sequence: TGTGCCAGCAGTGTAAGTGGACACGGAAATTCACCCCTCCACTTT.

Comments on this clone: Other DNA sequences in the same sample also yield this CDR3. The gene calls are TRBV5-1 and TRBJ2-7, with 7 bases that match TRBD1. V gave up 4 bases and J gave up 4 bases; unmatched junction bases: 5. From germline, CDR1 is SGHRS and CDR2 YFSETQ. The CDR3 sequence is 13 residues long. CDR3 sequence reads: CASSLGQIYEQYF. CDR3 bases: TGCGCCAGCAGCCTGGGACAGATATACGAGCAGTACTTC.

The chain joins TRBV6-1 to TRBJ1-1, with D perhaps TRBD1 (6 bases). Germline CDR1 is MNHNS and CDR2 is SASEGT. The CDR3 spans 16 residues. Between the trimmed V and J ends, which lost 2 bases and 10 bases, there was a span of 23 bases. CDR3 in DNA: TGTGCCAGCAGTGAACAGGGGATGGGGGCCGGGGCCCGAGCTTTCTTT. This sequence encodes CASSEQGMGAGARAFF.

The chain links TRBV20-1 to TRBJ2-7; 12 nucleotides line up with TRBD2. Trimming took 3 bases from V and 4 from J; bases not matched to a gene: 7. Germline CDR1 reads DFQATT; CDR2 reads SNEGSKA (reference sequence). There are 15 residues in the CDR3. The CDR3 coding sequence is TGCAGTGCTAGTTCTCCTAGCGGGGGGGCGTACGAGCAGTACTTC. It codes for CSASSPSGGAYEQYF.

The chain employs TRBV27 and TRBJ2-7, with D possibly TRBD1 on 5 matching bases. Germline V gene sequence: CDR1 MNHEY, CDR2 SMNVEV (reference sequence). Trimming shortened V by 1 base and J by 7 bases, and 17 bases separated the two germline ends. The CDR3 has 15 amino acids. CDR3 sequence (DNA): TGTGCCAGCAGTTTATTTGGGCAGGGTAGTGTTGAGCAGTACTTC. It is translated as CASSLFGQGSVEQYF.

This rearrangement joins TRBV11-2 to TRBJ1-3; no reliable D call. V lost 3 bases and J 0 bases, leaving 15 bases between the germline ends. The CDR3 has 17 amino acids. Germline assignment: CDR1 SGHAT and CDR2 FQNNGV. The CDR3 region has the DNA TGTGCCAGCAGCTTCAGCCCCGGACGGACCTCTGGAAACACCATATATTTT. Translation gives CASSFSPGRTSGNTIYF. Filled out from reference TRBV11-2 and TRBJ1-3, the complete variable domain reads EAGVAQSPRYKIIEKRQSVAFWCNPISGHATLYWYQQILGQGPKLLIQFQNNGVVDDSQLPKDRFSAERLKGVDSTLKIQPAKLEDSAVYLCASSFSPGRTSGNTIYFGEGSWLTVV.

This chain joins TRBV19 and TRBJ1-1; 9 bases are shared with TRBD1. Germline values: CDR1 LNHDA, CDR2 SQIVND (reference sequence). The CDR3 consists of 15 residues. V trimming: 9 bases; J trimming: 1 base; junction bases outside the gene matches: 9. The chain's CDR3 is CASALLGQGNTEAFF. The DNA of the CDR3 is TGTGCCAGCGCACTGTTGGGACAGGGGAACACTGAAGCTTTCTTT.

Here the CDR3 reads CASSLDIYGGTEAFF. In DNA, the CDR3 is TGTGCCAGCAGTCTTGACATATACGGGGGCACTGAAGCTTTCTTT. J is TRBJ1-1 and V is TRBV6-5; D possibly corresponds to TRBD1 (5 bases). Germline V lookup: CDR1 MNHEY, CDR2 SVGAGI. The CDR3 contains 15 residues. V was trimmed by 5 bases and J by 4 bases, leaving 17 bases between them.

This sequence joins TRBV6-5 and TRBJ1-2; D remains ambiguous. Germline CDR1 and CDR2: MNHEY and SVGAGI. Trimming pared 5 bases from V and 3 bases from J, leaving 10 bases between. There are 13 residues in the CDR3. The CDR3 sequence: CASSMNSDYGYTF. DNA for the CDR3: TGTGCCAGCAGTATGAATTCAGACTATGGCTACACCTTC.

The V gene is TRBV3-1 (or the pseudogene TRBV3-2), the J gene TRBJ1-3; D might be TRBD1 (6 bases). The V end was cut by 5 bases, the J end by 6 bases, with 14 bases between. The CDR3 sequence is 14 residues long. Germline values: CDR1 LGHDT, CDR2 YNNKEL (reference sequence). The CDR3 sequence: CASSTRAGENTIYF. In nucleotides, the CDR3 is TGTGCCAGCAGCACCAGGGCAGGGGAAAACACCATATATTTT.

The chain recombines TRBV12-3 or TRBV12-4 with TRBJ2-1, with D uncertain. The germline V and J ends were trimmed by 2 bases and 6 bases, with 8 bases remaining between them. This CDR3 region has 13 residues. In DNA, the CDR3 is TGTGCCAGCAGTTTACCTTCGGGCAATGAGCAGTTCTTC. This codes for CASSLPSGNEQFF.